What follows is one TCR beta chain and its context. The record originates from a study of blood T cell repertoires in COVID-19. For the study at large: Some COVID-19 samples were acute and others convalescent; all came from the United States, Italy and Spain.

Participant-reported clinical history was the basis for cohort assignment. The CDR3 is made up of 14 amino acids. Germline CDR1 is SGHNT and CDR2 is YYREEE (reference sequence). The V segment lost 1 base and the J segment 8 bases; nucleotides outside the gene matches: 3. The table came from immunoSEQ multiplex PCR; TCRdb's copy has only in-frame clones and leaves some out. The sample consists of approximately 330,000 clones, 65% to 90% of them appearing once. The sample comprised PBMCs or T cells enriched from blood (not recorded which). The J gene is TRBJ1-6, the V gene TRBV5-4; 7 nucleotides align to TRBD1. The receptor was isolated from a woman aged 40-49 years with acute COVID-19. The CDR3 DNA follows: TGTGCCAGCAGCTTGCAGGGGGGCTATTCACCCCTCCACTTT. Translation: CASSLQGGYSPLHF. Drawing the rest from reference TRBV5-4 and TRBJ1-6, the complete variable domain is ETGVTQSPTHLIKTRGQQVTLRCSSQSGHNTVSWYQQALGQGPQFIFQYYREEENGRGNFPPRFSGLQFPNYSSELNVNALELDDSALYLCASSLQGGYSPLHFGNGTRLTVT.